This TCR beta chain was captured in a study of shared clonotypes between healthy human individuals. On the study more broadly: CD4 naive and CD4 memory each took three plates per donor, while CD8 naive took two and CD8 memory one.

The CDR3 is 14 residues long. Germline V gene data show CDR1 as MNHNS and CDR2 as SASEGT. V shed 8 bases and J 2 bases; nucleotides not matched to a gene: 5. Every immunoSEQ plate was one replicate of a subset's evenly spread DNA. For sorted subsets, approximately 0.2 ug DNA per replicate equaled approximately 32,000 T cell genomes. Original methodology: Junction-only immunoSEQ sequences carried no quality scores, so filtering differed. Sequencing used immunoSEQ multiplex PCR; TCRdb keeps in-frame clones, though not all of them. V and J calls and clone size come straight from that table; D and trimming were deduced from the DNA. Among about 2 million clones listed, 95% were seen once.

Source material: naive CD4+ T cells sorted from blood. Documented subset: CD45RA+ positively selected. This TCR was recovered from a man younger than 35 in good health. The V gene is TRBV6-1, the J gene TRBJ1-3, with 8 bases lining up with TRBD1. The CDR3, as DNA: TGTGCCAGCCGAACGACAGGGGCTGGAAACACCATATATTTT. This encodes CASRTTGAGNTIYF.